These 28 T cell receptor beta chains originate from one sample sequenced in a study of blood T cell repertoires in COVID-19. Produced via immunoSEQ multiplex PCR; TCRdb's table is partial and in-frame only. The sample has around 150,000 clones, around 88% seen once. Sequencing was done on a sample of peripheral blood. The receptors originated from a human donor in a cohort sampled during active COVID-19.

V gene TRBV5-1 combines with J gene TRBJ2-3; no clear D gene. The CDR3 extends over 13 amino acids. The V end was cut by 1 base, the J end by 2 bases, with 5 bases between. Germline-derived CDR1 and CDR2 are SGHRS and YFSETQ. The CDR3 loop reads CASSLRDTDTQYF. The CDR3, as DNA: TGCGCCAGCAGCTTGAGAGACACAGATACGCAGTATTTT.

The gene calls are TRBV28 and TRBJ2-7; 9 nucleotides agree with TRBD1. CDR3 size: 17 residues. Per the germline V gene, CDR1 is MDHEN and CDR2 is SYDVKM. Losses at the gene ends were 5 bases for V and 0 bases for J; bases not matched to a gene: 11. CDR3 in DNA: TGTGCCAGCAGTCCAACCGGGACAGGGTACCCCTCCTACGAGCAGTACTTC. It translates to CASSPTGTGYPSYEQYF.

The chain is built from TRBV7-8 and TRBJ1-3, with no clear D. Between the trimmed V and J ends, which lost 0 bases and 0 bases, there was a span of 6 bases. The CDR3 consists of 15 residues. The germline V gene encodes CDR1 SGHVS and CDR2 FQNEAQ. The CDR3 nucleotides are TGTGCCAGCAGCTTAGCCGGTACCTCTGGAAACACCATATATTTT. Protein sequence: CASSLAGTSGNTIYF.

The rearrangement links TRBV11-3 to TRBJ1-1, with D perhaps matching TRBD1 (5 bases). CDR1 and CDR2 (germline): SGHNT, YENEEA. This CDR3 spans 16 amino acids. V lost 3 bases, J lost 4 bases, and 18 bases lay in between. The CDR3, as DNA: TGTGCCAGCAGCTTCAGGGATTTGGTTCTGGGCACTGAAGCTTTCTTT. Residues: CASSFRDLVLGTEAFF. The entire variable domain, with the rest obtained from reference TRBV11-3 and TRBJ1-1, is as follows: EAGVVQSPRYKIIEKKQPVAFWCNPISGHNTLYWYLQNLGQGPELLIRYENEEAVDDSQLPKDRFSAERLKGVDSTLKIQPAELGDSAVYLCASSFRDLVLGTEAFFGQGTRLTVV.

The CDR3 region has the DNA TGTGCCAGCAGCACGGGCCCGGGGGGTGAGGAAAAACTGTTTTTT. This codes for CASSTGPGGEEKLFF. J is TRBJ1-4 and V is TRBV11-3; possibly TRBD1 for D (5 bases). The V end was cut by 5 bases, the J end by 8 bases, with 18 bases between. Germline-derived CDR1 and CDR2 are SGHNT and YENEEA. CDR3 length equals 15 residues. The full variable domain, in which reference TRBV11-3 and TRBJ1-4 provide the parts outside the CDR3, is EAGVVQSPRYKIIEKKQPVAFWCNPISGHNTLYWYLQNLGQGPELLIRYENEEAVDDSQLPKDRFSAERLKGVDSTLKIQPAELGDSAVYLCASSTGPGGEEKLFFGSGTQLSVL.

The rearrangement uses TRBV7-2 and TRBJ2-3; TRBD2 agrees at 8 bases. Germline V gives CDR1 SGHTA, CDR2 FQGNSA. This CDR3 region has 15 residues. The junction had 0 bases not matched to a gene; V was cut back by 0 bases and J by 1 base. CDR3 DNA: TGTGCCAGCAGCTTAGCGACTAGCGGCACAGATACGCAGTATTTT. Protein: CASSLATSGTDTQYF.

The chain couples TRBV19 to TRBJ1-5, with 7 nucleotides matching TRBD1. This CDR3 is built from 15 residues. Trimming took 2 bases from V and 2 from J; bases not matched to a gene: 3. Per the germline V gene, CDR1 is LNHDA and CDR2 is SQIVND (reference sequence). The CDR3 DNA reads as TGTGCCAGTAGTATAACAGGGGCACGCAATCAGCCCCAGCATTTT. Translated, it gives CASSITGARNQPQHF. Full variable domain (missing parts from reference TRBV19 and TRBJ1-5): DGGITQSPKYLFRKEGQNVTLSCEQNLNHDAMYWYRQDPGQGLRLIYYSQIVNDFQKGDIAEGYSVSREKKESFPLTVTSAQKNPTAFYLCASSITGARNQPQHFGDGTRLSIL.

This clone was seen once. V is TRBV5-6 and J is TRBJ1-2; tentative D call: TRBD1 (5 bases). V lost 1 base and J 4 bases, leaving 17 bases between the germline ends. The CDR3 has 16 residues. Looked up from germline, CDR1 is SGHDT and CDR2 is YYEEEE. CDR3 amino acids: CASSLRRGLRSYGYTF. The CDR3 region has the DNA TGTGCCAGCAGCTTGCGTCGGGGACTTAGAAGCTATGGCTACACCTTC.

The chain recombines TRBV9 with TRBJ2-3, with 9 bases fitting TRBD2. After removal of 4 bases from V and 3 bases from J, the junction contained 6 bases not matched to a gene. CDR1 is SGDLS, CDR2 YYNGEE, per germline. The CDR3 spans 15 residues. CDR3 protein: CASSPGTSSTDTQYF. CDR3 sequence (DNA): TGTGCCAGCAGCCCCGGGACTAGCTCAACAGATACGCAGTATTTT.

The chain uses TRBV30 and TRBJ2-3; the D is unclear. CDR3 length equals 14 residues. Germline CDR1 is GTSNPN and CDR2 is SVGIG (reference sequence). Trimming cost V 2 bases and J 2 bases, with 11 bases left between them. CDR3 DNA sequence: TGTGCCTGGAGTCAGAAAACCCACACAGATACGCAGTATTTT. Translating it yields CAWSQKTHTDTQYF.

CDR3 bases: TGTGCCAGCAGTTTACAGTCCGTTAATAATTCACCCCTCCACTTT. It specifies CASSLQSVNNSPLHF. J is TRBJ1-6 and V is TRBV27; D unresolved. V dropped 2 bases and J dropped 5 bases, with 10 bases sitting between them. Germline lookup yields CDR1 MNHEY and CDR2 SMNVEV (reference sequence). The CDR3 has 15 amino acids.

This clone was counted between two and nine times. This chain connects TRBV2 to TRBJ2-2; D unclear. The CDR3 spans 12 residues. V was clipped by 4 bases and J by 5 bases, with 5 bases between them. The germline V gene has CDR1 SNHLY and CDR2 FYNNEI. In DNA form, the CDR3 reads TGTGCCAGCAGTGTGGCAACCGGGGAGCTGTTTTTT. This encodes CASSVATGELFF.

The V call is TRBV7-9, the J call TRBJ2-2, with 13 bases aligning to TRBD2. This CDR3 spans 17 amino acids. V was clipped by 5 bases and J by 4 bases; unmatched bases: 7. The germline gives CDR1 SEHNR, CDR2 FQNEAQ (reference sequence). The CDR3 DNA is TGTGCCAGCAGCCAGGGACTAGCGGGGAGAGTCACCGGGGAGCTGTTTTTT. It specifies CASSQGLAGRVTGELFF.

This sequence joins TRBV7-9 and TRBJ1-2, with D tentatively TRBD1 (6 bases). Germline assignment: CDR1 SEHNR and CDR2 FQNEAQ (reference sequence). The CDR3 runs to 15 residues. Trimming removed 0 bases at V and 8 bases at J, with 16 bases between. The CDR3 sequence is CASSLARGGGGGYTF. The CDR3 bases are TGTGCCAGCAGCTTAGCGCGGGGCGGGGGCGGCGGCTACACCTTC.

The gene calls are TRBV7-9 and TRBJ2-4, with 9 nucleotides matching TRBD1. The CDR3 has 14 residues. From germline, CDR1 is SEHNR and CDR2 FQNEAQ (reference sequence). The V segment lost 0 bases and the J segment 7 bases; nucleotides outside the gene matches: 1. The CDR3 region is CASSLAGTGNIQYF. CDR3 in DNA: TGTGCCAGCAGCTTAGCGGGGACAGGGAACATTCAGTACTTC.

In DNA, the CDR3 is TGTGCCAGCGTAACAGGGTTGAGAGGCTACACCTTC. It specifies CASVTGLRGYTF. V is TRBV2 and J is TRBJ1-2; possible D gene TRBD1, 6 bases. Trimming removed 8 bases from V and 8 bases from J, with 15 bases in between. Per the germline V gene, CDR1 is SNHLY and CDR2 is FYNNEI. This CDR3 has 12 amino acids.

The gene calls are TRBV5-8 and TRBJ1-1; D is uncertain. Germline assignment: CDR1 SGHTS and CDR2 YDEGEE. Trimming shortened V by 2 bases and J by 0 bases, and 14 bases separated the two germline ends. The CDR3 runs to 16 residues. CDR3 DNA: TGTGCCAGCAGCTTCGCAGTAGCCAGAATGAACACTGAAGCTTTCTTT. Encoded protein: CASSFAVARMNTEAFF.

The CDR3 DNA reads as TGTGCCAGCAGCTTAGGGACAGGGTCTTACACCTTC. This sequence encodes CASSLGTGSYTF. The rearrangement links TRBV7-9 to TRBJ1-2; 8 bases fit TRBD1. The V segment lost 1 base and the J segment 11 bases; nucleotides outside the gene matches: 3. The CDR3 extends over 12 amino acids. Germline V lookup: CDR1 SEHNR, CDR2 FQNEAQ (reference sequence).

This chain uses TRBV11-3 with TRBJ2-2, with D maybe TRBD1 (5 bases). CDR3 length: 14 residues. Germline CDR1 SGHNT, CDR2 YENEEA. V shed 5 bases and J shed 6 bases, with 13 bases lying between them. The CDR3 DNA is TGTGCCAGCAGCGCATTCCCAGGGCCCGGGGAGCTGTTTTTT. Its protein product is CASSAFPGPGELFF.

This clone was counted only a few times. CDR3 protein: CASSPKMGLVHEQYF. The CDR3 DNA is TGTGCCAGCAGCCCGAAAATGGGACTAGTCCACGAGCAGTACTTC. The chain recombines TRBV7-2 with TRBJ2-7, with TRBD2 identical over 8 bases. CDR1 is SGHTA, CDR2 FQGNSA, per germline. This CDR3 region has 15 residues. Trimming took 5 bases from V and 5 from J; bases not matched to a gene: 11.

The genes are TRBV24-1 and TRBJ2-5; TRBD2 matches 7 bases. The CDR3 length is 15 residues. J was trimmed by 2 bases and V by 6 bases; bases with no gene match: 8. Germline V gives CDR1 KGHDR, CDR2 SFDVKD. The CDR3 DNA follows: TGTGCCACCAGTTTAGGACTAGTTGGGCAAGAGACCCAGTACTTC. This translates into CATSLGLVGQETQYF.

The chain couples TRBV28 to TRBJ2-7, with D unclear. Germline-derived CDR1 and CDR2 are MDHEN and SYDVKM. This CDR3 has 14 residues. V was shortened by 6 bases and J by 3 bases, with 15 bases between the two germline ends. CDR3 region: CASSPGRINYEQYF. DNA for the CDR3: TGTGCCAGCAGCCCGGGTCGAATTAACTACGAGCAGTACTTC.

CDR3 nucleotide sequence: TGTGCCAGCCTACAGGGGGCGGGCTACACCTTC. Its translation is CASLQGAGYTF. V and J are TRBV28 and TRBJ1-2; 9 bases map to TRBD1. This CDR3 spans 11 amino acids. V shed 8 bases, J shed 8 bases, and the junction held 3 bases outside the gene matches. Germline V gene lookup returns CDR1 MDHEN and CDR2 SYDVKM.

The chain has TRBV7-9 and TRBJ1-4; 7 nucleotides agree with TRBD1. CDR1 SEHNR and CDR2 FQNEAQ come from the germline V gene (reference sequence). Trimming at V came to 4 bases and at J to 4 bases, leaving 6 bases not matched to a gene. The CDR3 is 15 residues long. DNA for the CDR3: TGTGCCAGCAGCTCTGGGACAGCTCATAATGAAAAACTGTTTTTT. Translation gives CASSSGTAHNEKLFF.

The rearrangement joins TRBV7-2 to TRBJ2-4; D may be TRBD1 (6 bases). Trimming cost V 5 bases and J 15 bases, with 17 bases left between them. Germline CDR1 is SGHTA and CDR2 is FQGNSA. The CDR3 spans 12 residues. CDR3 DNA: TGTGCCAGCAGCAATCTGGGGGCCGAGAGGTACTTC. As protein: CASSNLGAERYF.

The V call is TRBV7-9, the J call TRBJ2-5; 9 bases line up with TRBD1. V shed 5 bases and J 3 bases; nucleotides not matched to a gene: 10. The CDR3 runs 16 residues. The germline V gene encodes CDR1 SEHNR and CDR2 FQNEAQ (reference sequence). CDR3 nucleotides: TGTGCCAGCAGCCACGCGGGACAGGGTAGGGAAGAGACCCAGTACTTC. Its translation is CASSHAGQGREETQYF.

The chain recombines TRBV6-1 with TRBJ2-7; 14 bases are shared with TRBD2. The V gene's germline CDR1 is MNHNS and CDR2 SASEGT. Trimming at V came to 3 bases and at J to 2 bases, leaving 3 bases not matched to a gene. This CDR3 region has 16 residues. The CDR3 DNA reads TGTGCCAGCAGTGAGACTAGCGGGGGGGTCGCCTACGAGCAGTACTTC. Its translation: CASSETSGGVAYEQYF.

This rearrangement joins TRBV7-2 to TRBJ2-7; 8 nucleotides align to TRBD1. The length of the CDR3 is 16 residues. Looked up from germline, CDR1 is SGHTA and CDR2 is FQGNSA. V lost 0 bases, J lost 2 bases, and 6 bases stayed unmatched. The CDR3 sequence: CASSLATRGPPYEQYF. In DNA, the CDR3 is TGTGCCAGCAGCTTAGCAACCAGGGGGCCCCCCTACGAGCAGTACTTC.